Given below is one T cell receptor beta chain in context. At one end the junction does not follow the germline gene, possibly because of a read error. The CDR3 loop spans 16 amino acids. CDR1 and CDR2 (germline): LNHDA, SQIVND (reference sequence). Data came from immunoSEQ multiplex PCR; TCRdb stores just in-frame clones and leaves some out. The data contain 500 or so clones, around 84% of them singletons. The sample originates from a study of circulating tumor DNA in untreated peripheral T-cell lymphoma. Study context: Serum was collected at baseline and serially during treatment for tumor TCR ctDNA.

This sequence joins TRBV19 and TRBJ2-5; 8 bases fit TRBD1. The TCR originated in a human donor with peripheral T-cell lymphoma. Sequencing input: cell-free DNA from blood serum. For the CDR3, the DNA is TGTGCCTGTAGTATTCGGGGACAGGTAGGGCGGGAGACCCAGTACTTC. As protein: CACSIRGQVGRETQYF.